Listed here are 20 T cell receptor beta chains from one sample, sequenced in a study of Ad26.COV2.S vaccination and SARS-CoV-2 variants. TCRdb's copy holds only in-frame clones and misses some; the assay was immunoSEQ multiplex PCR. Among roughly 320,000 clones listed, roughly 84% were seen once. Indicated treatment: roughly 20 received Ad26.COV2.S at low or high dose, single or two shots; 5 received placebo; per-sample allocation not given. Sample collection was performed on day 63 after the first vaccine or placebo injection. The sequenced sample was peripheral blood, obtained in a trial of Ad26.COV2.S vaccine versus placebo. These receptors originate from a person between 18 and 60 years old who received the Ad26.COV2.S COVID-19 vaccine or a placebo.

The chain carries TRBV21-1 and TRBJ1-4; TRBD1 is taken as the D call from the table, unchecked against the DNA. TRBV21-1 is an annotated pseudogene. This CDR3 contains 18 residues. The CDR3 loop is CASSNRTATTRRNEKLFF. The CDR3 bases are TGTGCCAGCAGCAACCGGACAGCGACCACTAGGCGGAATGAAAAACTGTTTTTT.

The chain has TRBV11-1 and TRBJ1-3; D possibly corresponds to TRBD1 (5 bases). Trimming shortened V by 5 bases and J by 0 bases, and 11 bases separated the two germline ends. The CDR3 extends over 15 amino acids. Germline CDR1 is SGHAT and CDR2 is FQDESV (reference sequence). CDR3 region: CASSREDSSGNTIYF. The DNA of the CDR3 is TGTGCCAGCAGCCGCGAAGACAGCTCTGGAAACACCATATATTTT.

There are a few counts of this clone. The chain employs TRBV2 and TRBJ1-2, with D unresolved. This CDR3 comprises 14 residues. Looked up from germline, CDR1 is SNHLY and CDR2 is FYNNEI. V was pared by 7 bases and J by 4 bases, with 16 bases between. The CDR3 DNA sequence: TGTGCCAGCACCGACGAGGGTTCTTTCTATGGCTACACCTTC. Protein sequence: CASTDEGSFYGYTF.

This chain joins TRBV19 and TRBJ2-3; 9 positions agree with TRBD2. The junction had 4 bases not matched to a gene; V was cut back by 5 bases and J by 1 base. Per germline, CDR1 LNHDA and CDR2 SQIVND (reference sequence). The CDR3 runs 15 residues. CDR3 coding DNA: TGTGCCAGTAGTTCCGCTAGCGGGGGCACAGATACGCAGTATTTT. This sequence encodes CASSSASGGTDTQYF.

The chain joins TRBV9 to TRBJ2-1; TRBD2 matches 11 bases. The germline V gene has CDR1 SGDLS and CDR2 YYNGEE. The V segment lost 4 bases and the J segment 0 bases; nucleotides outside the gene matches: 15. The CDR3 sequence is 20 residues long. The CDR3: CASSSRISGGDLSSYNEQFF. The DNA of the CDR3 is TGTGCCAGCAGCTCGCGAATTAGCGGGGGGGATCTAAGCTCCTACAATGAGCAGTTCTTC. Using reference TRBV9 and TRBJ2-1 for the parts outside the CDR3, the full variable domain is DSGVTQTPKHLITATGQRVTLRCSPRSGDLSVYWYQQSLDQGLQFLIQYYNGEERAKGNILERFSAQQFPDLHSELNLSSLELGDSALYFCASSSRISGGDLSSYNEQFFGPGTRLTVL.

V gene TRBV5-1 combines with J gene TRBJ2-1; 7 positions match TRBD1. The length of the CDR3 is 14 residues. The germline CDR1 and CDR2 sequences are SGHRS and YFSETQ. Germline trimming cut 7 bases from V and 0 bases from J; bases unmatched to any gene: 4. CDR3 sequence: CASGQVSSYNEQFF. CDR3 DNA sequence: TGCGCCAGCGGACAGGTGAGCTCCTACAATGAGCAGTTCTTC.

V and J are TRBV19 and TRBJ2-1; 9 bases map to TRBD2. The V and J ends lost 9 bases and 7 bases, in that order; junction bases with no gene match: 19. Germline CDR1 is LNHDA and CDR2 is SQIVND (reference sequence). The CDR3 covers 17 residues. This CDR3 reads CASHRGGPGLANNEQFF. CDR3 nucleotides: TGTGCCAGCCACAGGGGAGGGCCGGGACTAGCCAATAATGAGCAGTTCTTC.

This clone is a singleton in its sample. V gene TRBV7-6 combines with J gene TRBJ2-5; D call uncertain. The CDR3 extends over 12 amino acids. Germline V lookup: CDR1 SGHVS, CDR2 FNYEAQ. Trimming shortened V by 1 base and J by 5 bases, and 5 bases separated the two germline ends. CDR3 nucleotide sequence: TGTGCCAGCAGCTTAGAAATGGAGACCCAGTACTTC. This translates into CASSLEMETQYF.

V gene TRBV27 combines with J gene TRBJ1-1; no clear D gene. Germline V gene lookup returns CDR1 MNHEY and CDR2 SMNVEV (reference sequence). The CDR3 consists of 16 residues. The V gene lost 1 base and the J gene lost 0 bases, with 12 bases spanning the gap. The CDR3 loop reads CASSLLGSGMNTEAFF. CDR3 nucleotide sequence: TGTGCCAGCAGTTTATTGGGGTCCGGAATGAACACTGAAGCTTTCTTT.

Only one count was recorded for this clone. This rearrangement joins TRBV11-3 to TRBJ2-3; TRBD2 matches at 11 bases. This CDR3 is built from 16 residues. CDR1 and CDR2 from the germline V gene are SGHNT and YENEEA. The junction had 6 bases not matched to a gene; V was cut back by 5 bases and J by 2 bases. In DNA, the CDR3 is TGTGCCAGCAGCCGGTCTAGCGGGGGGATCACAGATACGCAGTATTTT. Translation gives CASSRSSGGITDTQYF.

The rearrangement uses TRBV5-6 and TRBJ1-1, with D unresolved. CDR1 is SGHDT and CDR2 is YYEEEE in the germline V gene. The V end lost 0 bases, the J end lost 6 bases, and 3 bases lay between the germline ends. This CDR3 region has 11 residues. CDR3 coding DNA: TGTGCCAGCAGCTTGGGCCCTGAAGCTTTCTTT. Encoded protein: CASSLGPEAFF.

The chain uses TRBV19 and TRBJ2-3, with 8 bases that match TRBD1. CDR1 is LNHDA, CDR2 SQIVND, per germline (reference sequence). The CDR3 contains 17 residues. The V gene end was trimmed by 2 bases and the J gene end by 0 bases; junction bases not matched to a gene: 7. The CDR3 spells CASSIIVGTGSTDTQYF. The CDR3 DNA follows: TGTGCCAGTAGTATAATAGTAGGGACAGGTAGCACAGATACGCAGTATTTT.

On this clone: Within the sample, other DNA sequences also encode this same CDR3. The CDR3 loop is CASSFENTEAFF. In DNA form, the CDR3 reads TGTGCCAGCAGCTTTGAGAACACTGAAGCTTTCTTT. The rearrangement uses TRBV7-9 and TRBJ1-1; D ambiguous. V was clipped by 3 bases and J by 1 base, with 3 bases between them. CDR1 is SEHNR, CDR2 FQNEAQ, per germline (reference sequence). This CDR3 has 12 amino acids. Using reference TRBV7-9 and TRBJ1-1 for the parts outside the CDR3, the full variable domain is DTGVSQNPRHKITKRGQNVTFRCDPISEHNRLYWYRQTLGQGPEFLTYFQNEAQLEKSRLLSDRFSAERPKGSFSTLEIQRTEQGDSAMYLCASSFENTEAFFGQGTRLTVV.

The chain recombines TRBV7-2 with TRBJ2-7; tentative D call: TRBD1 (6 bases). The CDR3 length is 16 residues. Germline V gene data show CDR1 as SGHTA and CDR2 as FQGNSA. V was shortened by 4 bases and J by 4 bases, with 20 bases between the two germline ends. In nucleotides, the CDR3 is TGTGCCAGCAGCTCGCAGGGGCTCCGGACTTCTTACGAGCAGTACTTC. Protein sequence: CASSSQGLRTSYEQYF.

This chain uses TRBV1 with TRBJ2-1; the table's D call, TRBD2, has no DNA check behind it. TRBV1 has pseudogene status. The CDR3 consists of 16 residues. Here the CDR3 reads CTSSPPKAGGPYEQFF. CDR3 coding DNA: TGCACCAGCAGCCCGCCTAAAGCGGGGGGGCCATATGAGCAGTTCTTC.

The chain couples TRBV10-1 to TRBJ1-5, with a tentative D call TRBD1 (6 bases). CDR1 and CDR2 (germline): WNHNN, SYGVQD (reference sequence). The V gene lost 10 bases and the J gene lost 5 bases, with 27 bases spanning the gap. The CDR3 loop spans 17 amino acids. The CDR3 region is CATRGARRDPTHQPQHF. CDR3 sequence (DNA): TGCGCCACCAGGGGCGCTAGGAGGGATCCTACCCATCAGCCCCAGCATTTT.

The V and J genes are TRBV4-1 and TRBJ1-2, with a weak D call TRBD1 (5 bases). Trimming pared 4 bases from V and 0 bases from J, leaving 9 bases between. The CDR3 covers 14 residues. CDR1 is MGHRA, CDR2 YSYEKL, per germline. The CDR3 DNA follows: TGCGCCAGCAGCCCTCAGGGAACTAACTATGGCTACACCTTC. It encodes CASSPQGTNYGYTF.

This clone was seen only once. The rearrangement joins TRBV30 to TRBJ1-3; 9 bases line up with TRBD1. The J segment lost 4 bases and the V segment lost 4 bases, leaving 11 bases of the junction unmatched. Per the germline V gene, CDR1 is GTSNPN and CDR2 is SVGIG (reference sequence). The CDR3 covers 16 residues. The DNA for the CDR3 is TGTGCCTGGAACCCTCTGACAGGGGGGGGAGGAAACACCATATATTTT. Protein product: CAWNPLTGGGGNTIYF.

Concerning this clone: Other DNA sequences within the sample encode an identical CDR3. The rearrangement links TRBV7-9 to TRBJ2-2; D is undetermined. The germline V gene has CDR1 SEHNR and CDR2 FQNEAQ (reference sequence). V was shortened by 2 bases and J by 5 bases, with 3 bases between the two germline ends. This CDR3 has 12 residues. The CDR3 region has the DNA TGTGCCAGCAGCTTAAGTACCGGGGAGCTGTTTTTT. This codes for CASSLSTGELFF.

The V call is TRBV5-4, the J call TRBJ1-1; the D gene is possibly TRBD1 (5 bases). The CDR3 loop spans 14 amino acids. The germline V and J ends were trimmed by 1 base and 6 bases, with 13 bases remaining between them. Germline loops: CDR1 SGHNT, CDR2 YYREEE (reference sequence). Here the CDR3 DNA reads TGTGCCAGCAGCTTGCGGGGGTGGGAATCTGAAGCTTTCTTT. Its protein is CASSLRGWESEAFF.